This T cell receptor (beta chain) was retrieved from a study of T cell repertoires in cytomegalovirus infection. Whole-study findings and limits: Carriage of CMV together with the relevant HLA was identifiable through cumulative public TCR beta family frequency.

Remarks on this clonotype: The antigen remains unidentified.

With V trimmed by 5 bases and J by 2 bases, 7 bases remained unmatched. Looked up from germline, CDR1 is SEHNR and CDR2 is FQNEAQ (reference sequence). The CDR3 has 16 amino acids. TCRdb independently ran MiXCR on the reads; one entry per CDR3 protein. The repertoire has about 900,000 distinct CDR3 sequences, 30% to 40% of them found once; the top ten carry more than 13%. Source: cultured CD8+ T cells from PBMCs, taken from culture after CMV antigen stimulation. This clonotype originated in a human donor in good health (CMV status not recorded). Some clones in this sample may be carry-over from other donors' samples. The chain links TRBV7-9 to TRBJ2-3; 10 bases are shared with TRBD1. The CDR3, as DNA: TGTGCCAGCAGCGAACAGGACAGGGGGTACACAGATACGCAGTATTTT. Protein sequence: CASSEQDRGYTDTQYF.